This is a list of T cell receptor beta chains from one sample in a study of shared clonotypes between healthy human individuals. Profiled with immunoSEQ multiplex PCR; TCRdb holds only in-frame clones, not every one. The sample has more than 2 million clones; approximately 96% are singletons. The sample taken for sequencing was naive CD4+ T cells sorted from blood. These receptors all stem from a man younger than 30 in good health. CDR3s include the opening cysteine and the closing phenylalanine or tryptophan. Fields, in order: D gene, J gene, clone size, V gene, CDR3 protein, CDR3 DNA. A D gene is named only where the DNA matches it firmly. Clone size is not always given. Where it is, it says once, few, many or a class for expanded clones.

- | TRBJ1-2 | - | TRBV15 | CATSRDKRYGYTF | TGTGCCACCAGCAGAGACAAAAGATATGGCTACACCTTC
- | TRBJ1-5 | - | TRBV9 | CASRRRRSNQPQHF | TGTGCCAGCAGAAGGAGAAGAAGCAATCAGCCCCAGCATTTT
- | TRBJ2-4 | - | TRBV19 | CASSMGTGPPNIQYF | TGTGCCAGTAGTATGGGCACAGGGCCCCCAAACATTCAGTACTTC
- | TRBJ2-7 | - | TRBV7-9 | CASSTGPVPYEQYF | TGTGCCAGCAGCACGGGCCCGGTTCCCTACGAGCAGTACTTC
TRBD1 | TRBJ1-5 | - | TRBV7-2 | CASSLGQGYQPQHF | TGTGCCAGCAGCTTGGGACAGGGATATCAGCCCCAGCATTTT
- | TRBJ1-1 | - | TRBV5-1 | CASSRLMNTEAFF | TGCGCCAGCAGCAGGCTCATGAACACTGAAGCTTTCTTT
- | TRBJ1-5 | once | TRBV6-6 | CASSSLGPLNNQPQHF | TGTGCCAGCAGTAGTCTGGGACCGCTAAACAATCAGCCCCAGCATTTT
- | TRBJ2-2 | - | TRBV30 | CAWSGLARGTGELFF | TGTGCCTGGAGTGGGCTAGCGAGAGGGACCGGGGAGCTGTTTTTT
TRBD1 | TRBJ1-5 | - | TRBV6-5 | CASSPGGWQPQHF | TGTGCCAGCAGCCCAGGGGGCTGGCAGCCCCAGCATTTT
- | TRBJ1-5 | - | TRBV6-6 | CASSYSGLDQPQHF | TGTGCCAGCAGTTACTCCGGACTTGATCAGCCCCAGCATTTT
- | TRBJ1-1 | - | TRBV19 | CASSVEGGTEAFF | TGTGCCAGTAGTGTAGAGGGGGGCACTGAAGCTTTCTTT
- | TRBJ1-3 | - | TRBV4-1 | CASSEPPGLAGNTIYF | TGCGCCAGCAGCGAGCCGCCGGGGCTCGCTGGAAACACCATATATTTT
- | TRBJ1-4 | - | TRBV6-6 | CATYEQGFREKLFF | TGTGCCACCTACGAACAGGGATTCAGAGAAAAACTGTTTTTT
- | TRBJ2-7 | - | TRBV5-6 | CASSLGGLRTYEQYF | TGTGCCAGCAGCTTGGGTGGACTCAGAACCTACGAGCAGTACTTC
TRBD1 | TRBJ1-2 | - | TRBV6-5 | CASSYSGTTGKRGYTF | TGTGCCAGCAGTTACTCGGGGACGACAGGGAAGCGAGGCTACACCTTC
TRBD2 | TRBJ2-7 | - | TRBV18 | CASSPGGSSYEQYF | TGTGCCAGCTCACCAGGCGGGAGCTCCTACGAGCAGTACTTC
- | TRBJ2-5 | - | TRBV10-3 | CAISERGGEETQYF | TGTGCCATCAGTGAAAGGGGGGGGGAAGAGACCCAGTACTTC
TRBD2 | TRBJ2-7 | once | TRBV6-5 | CASSYSGGTYEQYF | TGTGCCAGCAGTTACTCCGGGGGGACCTACGAGCAGTACTTC
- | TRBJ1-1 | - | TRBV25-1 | CASSDSVRGLSEAFF | TGTGCCAGCAGTGATTCAGTTCGGGGGCTTAGTGAAGCTTTCTTT
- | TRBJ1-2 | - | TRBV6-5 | CASSYGLGKRGYGYTF | TGTGCCAGCAGTTACGGGTTGGGAAAAAGAGGCTATGGCTACACCTTC
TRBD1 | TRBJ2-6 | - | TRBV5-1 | CASSLLGGTGANVLTF | TGCGCCAGCAGCTTGTTAGGGGGCACTGGGGCCAACGTCCTGACTTTC
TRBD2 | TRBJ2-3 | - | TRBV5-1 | CASSLAFASGRARDTQYF | TGCGCCAGCAGCTTGGCCTTTGCGAGCGGGAGGGCGCGGGATACGCAGTATTTT
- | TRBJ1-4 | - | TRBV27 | CASSLSKDEGGEKLFF | TGTGCCAGCAGTTTATCAAAGGACGAAGGGGGTGAAAAACTGTTTTTT
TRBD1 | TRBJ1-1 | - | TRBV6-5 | CASTRQGLGNTEAFF | TGTGCCAGCACCAGACAGGGGTTGGGGAACACTGAAGCTTTCTTT
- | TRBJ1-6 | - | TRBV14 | CASSLQGLSSYNSPLHF | TGTGCCAGCAGCTTACAGGGCTTGAGCTCCTATAATTCACCCCTCCACTTT
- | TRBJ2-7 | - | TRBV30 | CAWSVSGANEQYF | TGTGCCTGGAGTGTATCCGGGGCCAACGAGCAGTACTTC
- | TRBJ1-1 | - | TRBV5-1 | CASSLSGGVTEAFF | TGCGCCAGCAGCTTGTCGGGCGGCGTAACTGAAGCTTTCTTT
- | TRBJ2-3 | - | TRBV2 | CASSEMGGLHF | TGTGCCAGCAGTGAAATGGGGGGCCTTCATTTT
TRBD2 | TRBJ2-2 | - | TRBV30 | CAWRPGGPTGELFF | TGTGCCTGGAGGCCGGGGGGGCCCACCGGGGAGCTGTTTTTT
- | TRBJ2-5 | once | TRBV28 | CASSYWLGKVEETQYF | TGTGCCAGCAGTTATTGGCTGGGAAAGGTAGAGGAGACCCAGTACTTC
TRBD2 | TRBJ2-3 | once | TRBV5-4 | CASSARERGGTDTQYF | TGTGCCAGCAGCGCCCGAGAGCGGGGCGGCACAGATACGCAGTATTTT
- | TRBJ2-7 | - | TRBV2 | CASNGERGYEQYF | TGTGCCAGCAACGGGGAAAGGGGCTACGAGCAGTACTTC
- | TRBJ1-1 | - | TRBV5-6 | CASSLDVGLWTEAFF | TGTGCCAGCAGCTTGGACGTAGGGTTGTGGACTGAAGCTTTCTTT
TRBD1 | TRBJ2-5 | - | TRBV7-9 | CASSLQGAAETQYF | TGTGCCAGCAGCCTACAGGGGGCGGCAGAGACCCAGTACTTC
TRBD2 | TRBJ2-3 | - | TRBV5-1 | CASTAGGVTDTQYF | TGCGCCAGCACTGCGGGGGGTGTAACAGATACGCAGTATTTT
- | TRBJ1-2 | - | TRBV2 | CASRNPGGLYGYTF | TGTGCCAGCAGAAATCCTGGGGGGCTCTATGGCTACACCTTC
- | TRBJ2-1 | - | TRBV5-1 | CASSLVSSGYNEQFF | TGCGCCAGCAGCTTGGTGAGTAGCGGATACAATGAGCAGTTCTTC
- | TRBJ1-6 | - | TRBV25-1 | CASGFGLNSPLHF | TGTGCCAGTGGGTTCGGGCTGAATTCACCCCTCCACTTT
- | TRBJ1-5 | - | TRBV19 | CASSMSGTINQPQHF | TGTGCCAGTAGTATGTCCGGGACAATCAATCAGCCCCAGCATTTT
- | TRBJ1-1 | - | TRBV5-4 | CASSRTQGNTEAFF | TGTGCCAGCAGCCGCACCCAGGGGAACACTGAAGCTTTCTTT
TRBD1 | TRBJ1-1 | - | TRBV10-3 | CAIRRQGWTEAFF | TGTGCCATCAGAAGACAGGGTTGGACTGAAGCTTTCTTT
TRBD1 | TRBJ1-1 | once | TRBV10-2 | CASSPEGTGLLTEAFF | TGCGCCAGCAGCCCGGAAGGGACAGGCTTACTCACTGAAGCTTTCTTT
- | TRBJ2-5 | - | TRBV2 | CATGERKTQYF | TGTGCCACCGGGGAAAGAAAGACCCAGTACTTC
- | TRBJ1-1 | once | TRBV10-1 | CASSPSTGSGTEAFF | TGCGCCAGCAGTCCTTCTACAGGGTCGGGCACTGAAGCTTTCTTT
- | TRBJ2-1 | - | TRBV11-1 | CASSLGTAKQFF | TGTGCCAGCAGCTTAGGGACAGCCAAGCAGTTCTTC
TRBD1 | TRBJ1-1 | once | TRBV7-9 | CASSLGTGGSTEAFF | TGTGCCAGCAGCTTAGGCACAGGGGGAAGCACTGAAGCTTTCTTT
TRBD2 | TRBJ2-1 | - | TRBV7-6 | CASSQAGTSGSYNEQFF | TGTGCCAGCAGCCAAGCTGGGACTAGCGGATCCTACAATGAGCAGTTCTTC
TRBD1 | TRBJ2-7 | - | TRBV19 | CASSATGTASYEQYF | TGTGCCAGTAGTGCTACCGGGACAGCCTCCTACGAGCAGTACTTC
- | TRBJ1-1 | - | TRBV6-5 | CASSYGAAENTEAFF | TGTGCCAGCAGTTACGGGGCGGCGGAGAACACTGAAGCTTTCTTT
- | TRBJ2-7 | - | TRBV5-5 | CASSFDPDRSYEQYF | TGTGCCAGCAGCTTTGACCCGGACCGCTCCTACGAGCAGTACTTC
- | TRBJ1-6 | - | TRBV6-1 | CASTLADSPLHF | TGTGCCAGCACCTTGGCAGATTCACCCCTCCACTTT